The clone carrying this TCR beta chain was seen more than once but under ten times. The data are from a study of blood T cell repertoires in COVID-19. Sequencing was performed with immunoSEQ multiplex PCR; in TCRdb, only in-frame clones are kept and a portion is missing. Altogether roughly 230,000 clones are present, 89% being singletons, with the ten largest covering 3.5% to 5.5%. V gave up 1 base and J gave up 7 bases; unmatched junction bases: 7. The V gene's germline CDR1 is SGHTA and CDR2 FQGNSA. This CDR3 region has 16 residues. The source of this sequence is a woman aged 40-49 years who had recovered from COVID-19. The sample was peripheral blood. The V and J genes are TRBV7-2 and TRBJ2-1, with 10 bases fitting TRBD2. CDR3 nucleotides: TGTGCCAGCAGCTTAGGTTTGAGCGGGAGGGTGAATGAGCAGTTCTTC. Its translation is CASSLGLSGRVNEQFF.